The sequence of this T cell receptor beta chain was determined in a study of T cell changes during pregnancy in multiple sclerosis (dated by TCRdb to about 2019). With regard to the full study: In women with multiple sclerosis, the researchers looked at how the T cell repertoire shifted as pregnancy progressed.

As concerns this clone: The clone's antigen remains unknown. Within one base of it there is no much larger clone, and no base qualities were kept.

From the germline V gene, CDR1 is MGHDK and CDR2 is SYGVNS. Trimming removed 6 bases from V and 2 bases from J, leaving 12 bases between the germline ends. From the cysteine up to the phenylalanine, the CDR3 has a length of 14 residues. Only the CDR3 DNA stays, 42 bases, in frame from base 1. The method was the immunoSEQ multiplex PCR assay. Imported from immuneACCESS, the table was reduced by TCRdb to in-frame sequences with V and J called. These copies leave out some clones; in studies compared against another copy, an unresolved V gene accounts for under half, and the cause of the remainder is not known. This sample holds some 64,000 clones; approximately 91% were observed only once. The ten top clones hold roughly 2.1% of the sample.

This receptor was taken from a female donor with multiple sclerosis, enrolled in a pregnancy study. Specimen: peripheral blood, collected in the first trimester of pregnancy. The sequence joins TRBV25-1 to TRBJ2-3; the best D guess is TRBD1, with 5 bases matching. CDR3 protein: CASSFSGFTDTQYF. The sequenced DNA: TGTGCCAGCAGCTTCTCAGGGTTCACAGATACGCAGTATTTT.